These T cell receptor beta chains were read from a single sample in a study of OX40 agonist ivuxolimab in advanced cancers. This table comes from immunoSEQ multiplex PCR, and its TCRdb copy is limited to in-frame clones, with some not included. The table includes tens of thousands of clones, about 91% detected once. The sequencing used CD4+ or CD8+ T cells sorted from blood, collected in a trial of the OX40 agonist ivuxolimab. The receptors were gathered from an adult with an advanced solid tumor such as melanoma, head and neck, liver or kidney cancer. The CDR3 runs from the conserved cysteine through the conserved F or W. Each record gives: D gene, V gene, clone size, J gene, CDR3 protein, CDR3 DNA. The D gene is left open where the match is weak. The size entry is marked missing in some rows and otherwise reads once, few, many or a size class.

d_gene: NA; v_gene: TRBV6-5; abundance: NA; j_gene: TRBJ2-7; CDR3aa: CASRTPGTYEQYF; CDR3nt: TGTGCCAGCAGAACTCCAGGGACCTACGAGCAGTACTTC
d_gene: TRBD1; v_gene: TRBV7-8; abundance: NA; j_gene: TRBJ2-2; CDR3aa: CASSLTGLSTGGHTGELFF; CDR3nt: TGTGCCAGCAGCTTAACGGGGTTGTCGACAGGGGGCCACACCGGGGAGCTGTTTTTT
d_gene: NA; v_gene: TRBV10-2; abundance: once; j_gene: TRBJ2-3; CDR3aa: CASSEDPDSLSTDTQYF; CDR3nt: TGCGCCAGCAGTGAGGACCCGGACAGTCTTAGCACAGATACGCAGTATTTT
d_gene: TRBD1; v_gene: TRBV30; abundance: NA; j_gene: TRBJ1-4; CDR3aa: CAWSRGTGFFDEKLFF; CDR3nt: TGTGCCTGGAGTAGGGGGACAGGTTTCTTCGATGAAAAACTGTTTTTT
d_gene: NA; v_gene: TRBV6-6; abundance: few; j_gene: TRBJ1-5; CDR3aa: CASSLDRSNQPQHF; CDR3nt: TGTGCCAGCAGCCTCGACAGGAGCAATCAGCCCCAGCATTTT
d_gene: NA; v_gene: TRBV6-5; abundance: NA; j_gene: TRBJ1-5; CDR3aa: CASGPYSNQPQHF; CDR3nt: TGTGCCAGCGGGCCTTATAGCAATCAGCCCCAGCATTTT
d_gene: NA; v_gene: TRBV25-1; abundance: NA; j_gene: TRBJ2-2; CDR3aa: CASSESGPGELFF; CDR3nt: TGTGCCAGCAGTGAATCAGGGCCCGGGGAGCTGTTTTTT
d_gene: NA; v_gene: TRBV18; abundance: NA; j_gene: TRBJ2-7; CDR3aa: CASSPVERASYEQYF; CDR3nt: TGTGCCAGCTCACCAGTGGAGCGGGCCTCCTACGAGCAGTACTTC
d_gene: NA; v_gene: TRBV6-5; abundance: NA; j_gene: TRBJ2-7; CDR3aa: CASVRGEAHEQYF; CDR3nt: TGTGCCAGCGTAAGGGGTGAAGCCCACGAGCAGTACTTC
d_gene: TRBD1; v_gene: TRBV7-3; abundance: once; j_gene: TRBJ2-5; CDR3aa: CASSLKIRCDRGSEETQYF; CDR3nt: TGTGCCAGCAGCTTAAAGATACGGTGCGACAGGGGATCAGAAGAGACCCAGTACTTC
d_gene: NA; v_gene: TRBV10-3; abundance: NA; j_gene: TRBJ1-3; CDR3aa: CAISVNGNTIYF; CDR3nt: TGTGCCATCTCTGTGAACGGAAACACCATATATTTT
d_gene: NA; v_gene: TRBV30; abundance: NA; j_gene: TRBJ2-1; CDR3aa: CAWRRRTEIYNEQFF; CDR3nt: TGTGCCTGGAGGAGGCGGACAGAGATCTACAATGAGCAGTTCTTC
d_gene: TRBD1; v_gene: TRBV2; abundance: few; j_gene: TRBJ1-2; CDR3aa: CASRTGNRGYTF; CDR3nt: TGTGCCAGCAGGACAGGGAATAGGGGCTACACCTTC